This TCR beta chain was recorded in a study of T cell changes during pregnancy in multiple sclerosis. The table came from immunoSEQ multiplex PCR; TCRdb's copy has only in-frame clones and leaves some out. Among tens of thousands of clones listed, approximately 90% were seen once. The CDR3 runs 15 residues. V lost 4 bases and J 8 bases, leaving 20 bases between the germline ends. Germline V gene sequence: CDR1 LGHNA, CDR2 YSLEER. The sample here was CD4+ T cells from peripheral blood mononuclear cells, taken before pregnancy. V is TRBV4-3 and J is TRBJ1-2; D is unresolved. The receptor comes from a female donor with multiple sclerosis, enrolled in a pregnancy study. The CDR3 reads CASSPNRLLLRGYTF. CDR3 nucleotides: TGCGCCAGCAGCCCAAACCGACTCCTCTTGAGGGGCTACACCTTC.